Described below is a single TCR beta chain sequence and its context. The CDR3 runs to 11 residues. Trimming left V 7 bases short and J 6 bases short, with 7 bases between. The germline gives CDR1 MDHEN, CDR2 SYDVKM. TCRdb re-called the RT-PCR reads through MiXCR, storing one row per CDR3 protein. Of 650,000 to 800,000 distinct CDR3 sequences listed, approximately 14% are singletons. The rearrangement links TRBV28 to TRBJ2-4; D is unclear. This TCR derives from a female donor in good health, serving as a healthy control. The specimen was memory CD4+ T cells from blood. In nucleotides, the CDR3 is TGTGCCAGCACCCGATTAAACATTCAGTACTTC. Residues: CASTRLNIQYF.